The 14 T cell receptor beta chains in this list originate from one sample, sequenced in a study of T cells after yellow fever vaccination. One entry per CDR3 protein, called by TCRdb with MiXCR from the 5' RACE reads. This table has around 500,000 distinct CDR3 sequences, 21% appearing once. The source was PBMCs, collected approximately 22 days after the first yellow fever vaccination. The receptors were sampled from a young man who received the YFV17D yellow fever vaccine.

The chain has TRBV27 and TRBJ1-1; D call uncertain. Trimming removed 0 bases at V and 2 bases at J, with 13 bases between. The CDR3 extends over 16 amino acids. The germline gives CDR1 MNHEY, CDR2 SMNVEV (reference sequence). CDR3 in amino acids: CASSLSSGQKNTEAFF. CDR3 nucleotides: TGTGCCAGCAGTTTATCCTCGGGCCAGAAAAACACTGAAGCTTTCTTT.

The V call is TRBV19, the J call TRBJ2-1, with TRBD2 matching over 12 bases. From germline, CDR1 is LNHDA and CDR2 SQIVND (reference sequence). After removal of 5 bases from V and 8 bases from J, the junction contained 10 bases not matched to a gene. The CDR3 loop spans 16 amino acids. This CDR3 is CASSYGLAGNGYEQFF. The CDR3 DNA reads TGTGCCAGTAGTTACGGACTAGCGGGAAATGGGTATGAGCAGTTCTTC.

This clonotype was detected a few times. The chain carries TRBV7-6 and TRBJ1-2; D is unclear. V gave up 5 bases and J gave up 0 bases, with 10 bases separating them. CDR1 SGHVS and CDR2 FNYEAQ come from the germline V gene. CDR3 length equals 14 residues. The chain's CDR3 is CASSTPGANYGYTF. In DNA form, the CDR3 reads TGTGCCAGCAGCACCCCCGGGGCTAACTATGGCTACACCTTC.

This sequence joins TRBV5-5 and TRBJ2-7; 8 nucleotides match TRBD1. The J segment lost 1 base and the V segment lost 2 bases, leaving 5 bases of the junction unmatched. CDR3 size: 15 residues. Germline V CDR1 and CDR2: SGHKS, YYEKEE (reference sequence). As DNA, the CDR3 is TGTGCCAGCAGCTTCTCCGGGACAGGTTCCTACGAGCAGTACGTC. This translates into CASSFSGTGSYEQYV.

The chain uses TRBV5-1 and TRBJ2-1, with D uncertain. V lost 4 bases and J lost 0, with 17 bases in between. Germline-derived CDR1 and CDR2 are SGHRS and YFSETQ. CDR3 size: 17 residues. The DNA for the CDR3 is TGCGCCAGCAGCCGCCGGGCCCAACTCCTCTCCTACAATGAGCAGTTCTTC. Translating gives CASSRRAQLLSYNEQFF.

In this sample, this clonotype turned up many times. The CDR3 bases are TGTGCCAGCAGGGAGAGGACAGGCAGTCAGCCCCAGCATTTT. It yields the protein CASRERTGSQPQHF. J is TRBJ1-5 and V is TRBV12-3 or TRBV12-4; 7 bases line up with TRBD1. The junction had 8 bases not matched to a gene; V was cut back by 6 bases and J by 6 bases. This CDR3 is built from 14 residues.

The chain employs TRBV27 and TRBJ2-2; no definite D call. Per germline, CDR1 MNHEY and CDR2 SMNVEV (reference sequence). This CDR3 region has 14 residues. The V end lost 1 base, the J end lost 7 bases, and 10 bases lay between the germline ends. For the CDR3, the DNA is TGTGCCAGCAGTTTATTGGGTGGCGACGGGGAGCTGTTTTTT. Translating it yields CASSLLGGDGELFF.

The rearrangement links TRBV12-3 or TRBV12-4 to TRBJ2-2; no definite D call. The CDR3 is made up of 13 amino acids. Between the trimmed V and J ends, which lost 6 bases and 3 bases, there was a span of 8 bases. As DNA, the CDR3 is TGTGCCAGCAGCTCGTTCTACACCGGGGAGCTGTTTTTT. Its protein product is CASSSFYTGELFF.

This clonotype occurred a few times. The V call is TRBV12-3 or TRBV12-4, the J call TRBJ1-2; D not certain. This CDR3 is 12 amino acids long. V lost 6 bases and J lost 8, with 13 bases in between. The CDR3 spells CASSQPPGGYTF. Written as DNA, the CDR3 is TGTGCCAGCAGCCAGCCTCCGGGAGGCTACACCTTC.

The rearrangement links TRBV29-1 to TRBJ2-4, with D unresolved. V was shortened by 6 bases and J by 6 bases, with 12 bases between the two germline ends. CDR1 and CDR2 (germline): SQVTM, ANQGSEA. The CDR3 is 12 residues long. CDR3 DNA: TGCAGCGTGGAACCGATCGGAAACATTCAGTACTTC. This sequence encodes CSVEPIGNIQYF.

The J gene is TRBJ1-5, the V gene TRBV18, with TRBD1 identical over 11 bases. V shed 0 bases, J shed 6 bases, and the junction held 7 bases outside the gene matches. Germline values: CDR1 KGHSH, CDR2 LQKENI. The CDR3 loop spans 17 amino acids. CDR3 nucleotide sequence: TGTGCCAGCTCACCACCGGGGACAGGGGGGATCGGTCAGCCCCAGCATTTT. This codes for CASSPPGTGGIGQPQHF.

This chain connects TRBV18 to TRBJ1-5; D unresolved. The CDR3 length is 14 residues. Trimming removed 2 bases from V and 3 bases from J, with 8 bases in between. In germline, CDR1 is KGHSH, CDR2 LQKENI. This CDR3 is CASSPGQTNQPQHF. The CDR3 bases are TGTGCCAGCTCACCAGGGCAAACCAATCAGCCCCAGCATTTT.

The chain is built from TRBV12-3 or TRBV12-4 and TRBJ1-3, with D unclear. Trimming took off 2 bases at V and 7 bases at J, with 0 bases between the two ends. CDR3 length: 10 amino acids. CDR3 residues: CASSLNTIYF. DNA for the CDR3: TGTGCCAGCAGTTTAAACACCATATATTTT.

The chain combines TRBV5-1 with TRBJ1-2; 8 bases match TRBD1. Losses at the gene ends were 3 bases for V and 6 bases for J; bases not matched to a gene: 7. Germline CDR1 and CDR2: SGHRS and YFSETQ. The CDR3 consists of 14 residues. The CDR3 DNA sequence: TGCGCCAGCAGCTCCGGACAGGGTTGGGATGGCTACACCTTC. Its protein is CASSSGQGWDGYTF.